This T cell receptor beta chain was captured by sequencing in a study of blood T cell repertoires in COVID-19. Overall study context: Specimens from acute and convalescent COVID-19 originated in the United States, Italy and Spain.

Per the study methods: Estimation of nucleated cell counts relied on the amplification of reference gene primers. Method: immunoSEQ multiplex PCR; TCRdb's copy keeps in-frame clones and lacks some. V, J and clone size derive from that table, while D and trimming were established from the DNA sequence. The profile shows 90,000 to 110,000 clones, 70% to 90% of them singletons. CDR3 size: 14 residues. Germline V gene sequence: CDR1 LNHDA, CDR2 SQIVND (reference sequence). Trimming removed 5 bases at V and 4 bases at J, with 12 bases between. The J gene is TRBJ1-3, the V gene TRBV19; D is possibly TRBD1 (6 bases). Input material: peripheral blood. The source of this sequence is a human donor in a cohort sampled during active COVID-19. Here the CDR3 DNA reads TGTGCCAGTAGTTTACAGGGTCAGGGAAACACCATATATTTT. Translating it yields CASSLQGQGNTIYF.